A selection of T cell receptor beta chains follows, all from one sample in a study of blood T cell repertoires in COVID-19. The assay was immunoSEQ multiplex PCR, and TCRdb's table has in-frame clones only and misses some. The table shows over 400,000 clones, with 75% to 90% occurring only once. The sample was PBMCs or T cells enriched from blood (not recorded which). The receptors shown here come from a woman aged 60-75 years who had recovered from COVID-19. Both conserved end residues are part of each CDR3. D genes are given only for firm matches. A row's size may be missing; if present it is once, few, many or a size class.

clone_size | cdr3_length | j_call | v_call | d_call | cdr3_nt | cdr3_aa
- | 12 | TRBJ1-2 | TRBV7-8 | - | TGTGCCAGCAGCCTACGGGGGAATGGCTACACCTTC | CASSLRGNGYTF
- | 16 | TRBJ2-5 | TRBV13 | - | TGTGCCAGCAGCCACAGACAGGCCAAAGGCCAAGAGACCCAGTACTTC | CASSHRQAKGQETQYF
- | 12 | TRBJ2-2 | TRBV18 | - | TGTGCCAGCTCACCAGATCAAGGGAGGCTGTTTTTT | CASSPDQGRLFF
- | 12 | TRBJ2-5 | TRBV29-1 | - | TGCAGCGTTCCCAGGGGACAAGAGACCCAGTACTTC | CSVPRGQETQYF
- | 15 | TRBJ1-6 | TRBV3-1/TRBV3-2 | - | TGTGCCAGCAGCTCAGGGGTGGCAGCCGATTCACCCCTCCACTTT | CASSSGVAADSPLHF
few | 12 | TRBJ1-1 | TRBV2 | - | TGTGCCACCGGAGGGAGTCCCTCTGAAGCTTTCTTT | CATGGSPSEAFF
- | 14 | TRBJ2-2 | TRBV24-1 | - | TGTGCCACCAGTGATGTGCAGTACACCGGGGAGCTGTTTTTT | CATSDVQYTGELFF
- | 13 | TRBJ1-1 | TRBV3-1/TRBV3-2 | TRBD1 | TGTGCCAGCAGCCATGGACAGGGGGCTAGGGCTTTCTTT | CASSHGQGARAFF
- | 15 | TRBJ2-3 | TRBV5-6 | - | TGTGCCAGCAGCTTGGGACAGACTAGCACAGATACGCAGTATTTT | CASSLGQTSTDTQYF
- | 17 | TRBJ2-1 | TRBV3-1/TRBV3-2 | - | TGTGCCAGCAGCCAAGATGCGCCGCGGGGCAGGGACAATGAGCAGTTCTTC | CASSQDAPRGRDNEQFF
- | 15 | TRBJ2-3 | TRBV10-2 | - | TGCGCCAGCAGTGTAGCCGCAGAAAGCACAGATACGCAGTATTTT | CASSVAAESTDTQYF
- | 14 | TRBJ2-7 | TRBV2 | - | TGTGCCAGCAGTGAAGACTCCCTGCTGCGGGAGCAGTACTTC | CASSEDSLLREQYF
- | 16 | TRBJ2-3 | TRBV6-6 | - | TGTGCCAGCAGTTCACCCCGGGAATTCATCACAGATACGCAGTATTTT | CASSSPREFITDTQYF
- | 13 | TRBJ2-1 | TRBV6-5 | - | TGTGCCAGCAGCGACAGAGACTACAATGAGCAGTTCTTC | CASSDRDYNEQFF
- | 16 | TRBJ2-3 | TRBV5-1 | - | TGCGCCAGCAGCTTGGCCGGGCAGGGGCGGACAGATACGCAGTATTTT | CASSLAGQGRTDTQYF
few | 15 | TRBJ1-5 | TRBV19 | - | TGTGCCAGTAGTATATTGGGGGCAGCTAATCAGCCCCAGCATTTT | CASSILGAANQPQHF
- | 14 | TRBJ2-7 | TRBV11-2 | - | TGTGCCAGCAGCAGCACAGGGAGCTCCTACGAGCAGTACTTC | CASSSTGSSYEQYF
- | 14 | TRBJ1-4 | TRBV5-1 | - | TGCGCCAGCACCAAGGGGGCAACTAATGAAAAACTGTTTTTT | CASTKGATNEKLFF
once | 15 | TRBJ2-1 | TRBV18 | - | TGTGCCAGCTCAAAGCAGGGGGAGGCCTACAATGAGCAGTTCTTC | CASSKQGEAYNEQFF
- | 17 | TRBJ2-1 | TRBV9 | TRBD2 | TGTGCCAGCAGCGTAGGCATCGGCGGGGGGCTTAACAATGAGCAGTTCTTC | CASSVGIGGGLNNEQFF
- | 13 | TRBJ2-3 | TRBV3-1/TRBV3-2 | - | TGTGCCAGCAGCCCTCTAGGATCAGATACGCAGTATTTT | CASSPLGSDTQYF
- | 15 | TRBJ1-1 | TRBV11-2 | - | TGTGCCAGCAGCCCCACGCAGGGTAGGGACACTGAAGCTTTCTTT | CASSPTQGRDTEAFF
few | 14 | TRBJ2-2 | TRBV19 | - | TGTGCCAGTAAATTGGGGCAGAACACCGGGGAGCTGTTTTTT | CASKLGQNTGELFF
- | 12 | TRBJ1-1 | TRBV3-1/TRBV3-2 | TRBD1 | TGTGCCAGCAGCTCACGGACAGGTGAAGCTTTCTTT | CASSSRTGEAFF
- | 16 | TRBJ2-2 | TRBV10-3 | - | TGTGCCATCAGCGCATCTGGGCCGCCGAGCACCGGGGAGCTGTTTTTT | CAISASGPPSTGELFF
- | 13 | TRBJ1-1 | TRBV25-1 | - | TGTGCCAGCAGTGAGTTAATAAACACTGAAGCTTTCTTT | CASSELINTEAFF
- | 16 | TRBJ2-3 | TRBV3-1/TRBV3-2 | - | TGTGCCAGCAGCCACGGGTACGCAACTAGCACAGATACGCAGTATTTT | CASSHGYATSTDTQYF
- | 14 | TRBJ2-3 | TRBV6-5 | - | TGTGCCAGCTCGCGGACAACGAGCACAGATACGCAGTATTTT | CASSRTTSTDTQYF
- | 18 | TRBJ2-1 | TRBV24-1 | TRBD2 | TGTGCCATCCGGCCAGGGACTAGCGGGGGGGAGGGGCACAATGAGCAGTTCTTC | CAIRPGTSGGEGHNEQFF
- | 17 | TRBJ1-5 | TRBV2 | - | TGTGCCAGCAGTGTTAAATTACAGGGATTGAGCAATCAGCCCCAGCATTTT | CASSVKLQGLSNQPQHF
once | 14 | TRBJ1-4 | TRBV9 | - | TGTGCCAGCAGCGTAGATCACGGGAGTGAAAAACTGTTTTTT | CASSVDHGSEKLFF
- | 13 | TRBJ1-1 | TRBV10-3 | - | TGTGCCATCAGTAGGGAGCCGAACACTGAAGCTTTCTTT | CAISREPNTEAFF
- | 15 | TRBJ2-3 | TRBV12-5 | - | TGTGCTAGTGGTTTGCCTCCCCCAGGGACAGATACGCAGTATTTT | CASGLPPPGTDTQYF
- | 12 | TRBJ2-2 | TRBV27 | - | TGTGCCAGCAGTTTCCTCACCGGGGAGCTGTTTTTT | CASSFLTGELFF
- | 14 | TRBJ1-1 | TRBV2 | TRBD1 | TGTGCCAGCAGAATACAGGGGGCTGGTACTGAAGCTTTCTTT | CASRIQGAGTEAFF
- | 16 | TRBJ2-7 | TRBV5-6 | TRBD1 | TGTGCCAGCAGCTTGGATTCGGCAGGGGGAATAAGCGAGCAGTACTTC | CASSLDSAGGISEQYF
- | 14 | TRBJ1-5 | TRBV29-1 | TRBD1 | TGCAGCGCCTCGACAGGGGGCGGCAATCAGCCCCAGCATTTT | CSASTGGGNQPQHF
few | 14 | TRBJ1-6 | TRBV2 | TRBD1 | TGTGCCAGCACCCCGGGACAGGTTAATTCACCCCTCCACTTT | CASTPGQVNSPLHF
few | 18 | TRBJ2-1 | TRBV19 | - | TGTGCCAGTGCCTATGGGGGGCCTACAGGGGCCGGCTACAATGAGCAGTTCTTC | CASAYGGPTGAGYNEQFF
few | 16 | TRBJ1-1 | TRBV11-3 | - | TGTGCCAGCAGCCCGCAGGGCGGAACAGGGAACACTGAAGCTTTCTTT | CASSPQGGTGNTEAFF
- | 15 | TRBJ1-5 | TRBV19 | TRBD1 | TGTGCCAGTACTCCTGGCGGACAGGGCAATCAGCCCCAGCATTTT | CASTPGGQGNQPQHF
- | 20 | TRBJ2-2 | TRBV14 | TRBD1 | TGTGCCAGCAGCCAAGCTTACCGGGACAGGCCACTTACGAACACCGGGGAGCTGTTTTTT | CASSQAYRDRPLTNTGELFF